This T cell receptor beta chain came from a study of OX40 agonist ivuxolimab in advanced cancers. Describing the broader study: Ivuxolimab was a fully human IgG2 agonistic monoclonal antibody targeting the costimulatory receptor OX40 (CD134). Intravenous ivuxolimab was administered to patients every 2 weeks at six dose levels: 0.01, 0.1, 0.3, 1.5, 3 and 10 mg/kg. Of the roughly 51 dose-escalation patients, hepatocellular carcinoma was present in about 20, melanoma in some 15, renal cell carcinoma in 9 and head and neck cancer in 9. In the dose-escalation cohort, roughly four fifths of patients were male, and the mean age was about 55 years, with a range of about 23 to 90. Patients were allowed to have had prior anti-PD-1, anti-PD-L1 or anti-CTLA-4 therapy, and approximately 40% of the dose-escalation patients had previously received checkpoint inhibitors. Partial responses occurred in three dose-escalation patients: two with cutaneous melanoma and one with hepatocellular carcinoma. Peripheral TCRbeta sequencing was intended to test whether TCR sequence diversity was altered and clonal T-cell expansion was caused by ivuxolimab. The paper covers the monotherapy dose-escalation part of the phase I ivuxolimab trial, which included N of about 56 patients. General study outcomes and caveats: In the 0.1-3.0 mg/kg groups, partial responders were among the patients with the lowest normalized peripheral clonal expansion, particularly in CD8+ T cells. After ivuxolimab, expanded clones were on average more numerous among CD8+ T cells than among CD4+ T cells. Clonal expansion of both CD4+ and CD8+ blood T cells was observed from baseline to week 6 at doses 0.1 to 3.0 mg/kg. The antigen specificity of the peripheral T cells that underwent clonal expansion was not determined. Low levels of normalized T-cell clonal expansion were also shown by some nonresponding patients.

The trial excluded patients who had a history of autoimmune disease or who were on systemic immunosuppression. Peripheral blood for TCR sequencing was drawn from every dose cohort at baseline, at cycle 4 day 1 and at cycle 7 day 1. Samples came from an open-label, multicenter, first-in-human phase I dose-escalation trial of ivuxolimab. Adults with locally advanced or metastatic melanoma, renal cell carcinoma, hepatocellular carcinoma or head and neck squamous cell carcinoma were enrolled in the trial. Before TCR sequencing, CD4+ T cells and CD8+ T cells from peripheral blood were sorted into separate populations. V gives up 1 base and J gives up 0 bases, and the segment between their germline ends measures 9 bases. Taken from the germline V gene, the CDR1 and CDR2 loops are MNHNS and SASEGT. The CDR3 runs 15 amino acids, cysteine and phenylalanine included. Just the 45-base CDR3 DNA is kept, in frame starting at base 1.

About this clone itself: It has no known antigen specificity. Per-base qualities were not stored, and no clone one base away is much larger.

Genomic DNA was isolated from the sorted cells so that the TCRbeta CDR3 region could be sequenced. The immunoSEQ Assay was used to sequence the TCRbeta CDR3 regions. Entries here come from immuneACCESS through TCRdb and include only in-frame sequences with V and J called. Some clones fail to appear in such tables; in the studies checked, an unresolved V gene covers under half of the shortfall, and the cause of the remainder is unknown. This sample holds 65,000 to 75,000 clones; approximately 78% were observed only once. Roughly 0.4% of the sample rests with the top ten. Material: CD4+ or CD8+ T cells sorted from blood, obtained in a trial of the OX40 agonist ivuxolimab. The chain was built from TRBV6-1 and TRBJ1-2, with TRBD1 tentatively as D gene (6 bases match). The clonotype was recovered from an adult with an advanced solid tumor such as melanoma, head and neck, liver or kidney cancer. The DNA reads TGTGCCAGCAGTGAAGGATGGACAGCTAACTATGGCTACACCTTC. Translated, it gives CASSEGWTANYGYTF.